The 19 T cell receptor beta chains in this list originate from one sample, sequenced in a study of T cells expressing NK-cell markers. TCRdb reprocessed the 5' RACE reads and keeps a single row for each CDR3 protein, giving no DNA. This sample's table has about 370,000 distinct CDR3 sequences. Input material: blood T cells: a sorted CD56 or NKG2C T cell subset, CD4+ or CD8+ T cells, or bulk PBMC T cells (not recorded which). The source is a woman in her 50s in good health.

The chain links TRBV7-6 to TRBJ2-1; TCRdb selects TRBD2, and the lack of DNA leaves this call unchecked. Germline CDR1 reads SGHVS; CDR2 reads FNYEAQ. The length of the CDR3 is 15 residues. The CDR3: CASNKLAGVGNEQFF.

This chain joins TRBV11-2 and TRBJ1-1. The CDR3 extends over 15 amino acids. Germline assignment: CDR1 SGHAT and CDR2 FQNNGV. The CDR3 reads CASSTRAKMNTEAFF.

The CDR3 region is CSASDGVWEKLFF. The chain recombines TRBV29-1 with TRBJ1-4. Germline values: CDR1 SQVTM, CDR2 ANQGSEA. The CDR3 loop spans 13 amino acids. Complete variable domain (other parts from reference TRBV29-1 and TRBJ1-4): SAVISQKPSRDICQRGTSLTIQCQVDSQVTMMFWYRQQPGQSLTLIATANQGSEATYESGFVIDKFPISRPNLTFSTLTVSNMSPEDSSIYLCSASDGVWEKLFFGSGTQLSVL.

The chain combines TRBV6-1 with TRBJ1-2. The germline CDR1 and CDR2 sequences are MNHNS and SASEGT. CDR3 length equals 15 residues. The CDR3 region is CASSVIDWVFYGYTF.

Here the CDR3 reads CSVERGIAGRPYEQYF. The chain links TRBV29-1 to TRBJ2-7; lacking DNA, the TRBD2 call made by TCRdb goes unchecked. CDR1 is SQVTM and CDR2 is ANQGSEA in the germline V gene. There are 16 residues in the CDR3.

V and J are TRBV11-2 and TRBJ2-1; TCRdb's D gene call, TRBD2, goes unchecked for lack of DNA. The CDR3 is 12 residues long. The V gene's germline CDR1 is SGHAT and CDR2 FQNNGV. The CDR3 sequence: CASSTGTSEQFF.

The chain recombines TRBV24-1 with TRBJ2-3; absent DNA, TCRdb's TRBD1 call cannot be checked. Germline V CDR1 and CDR2: KGHDR, SFDVKD. The CDR3 loop spans 16 amino acids. CDR3 sequence: CATSDFGQGARNTQYF.

This chain connects TRBV5-1 to TRBJ2-5; TCRdb indicates TRBD2, and absent DNA this call remains unverified. CDR3 length: 16 amino acids. CDR1 and CDR2 from the germline V gene are SGHRS and YFSETQ. The CDR3 sequence: CASSGGPYSQQETQYF.

The chain has TRBV20-1 and TRBJ2-1; TCRdb's D call of TRBD2 is untestable without DNA. From germline, CDR1 is DFQATT and CDR2 SNEGSKA (reference sequence). This CDR3 region has 15 residues. CDR3: CSARVPGLPVNEQFF.

V is TRBV5-6 and J is TRBJ2-7. Germline V gene sequence: CDR1 SGHDT, CDR2 YYEEEE. The CDR3 has 16 residues. CDR3 loop: CASSLRTFNILYEQYF.

This chain joins TRBV5-1 and TRBJ1-1; absent DNA, TCRdb's TRBD1 call cannot be checked. This CDR3 has 15 amino acids. CDR1 SGHRS and CDR2 YFSETQ come from the germline V gene. The CDR3 here is CASSRTGMDLAEAFF.

This chain links TRBV24-1 with TRBJ2-3; TCRdb returns TRBD1, unconfirmable since there is no DNA. The CDR3 contains 15 residues. Germline assignment: CDR1 KGHDR and CDR2 SFDVKD. This CDR3 reads CATKDIEGHTDTQYF.

The J gene is TRBJ2-7, the V gene TRBV11-2; TCRdb selects TRBD1, and the lack of DNA leaves this call unchecked. There are 14 residues in the CDR3. Germline lookup yields CDR1 SGHAT and CDR2 FQNNGV. The CDR3 is CASSLSSRAYEQYF. Full variable domain (missing parts from reference TRBV11-2 and TRBJ2-7): EAGVAQSPRYKIIEKRQSVAFWCNPISGHATLYWYQQILGQGPKLLIQFQNNGVVDDSQLPKDRFSAERLKGVDSTLKIQPAKLEDSAVYLCASSLSSRAYEQYFGPGTRLTVT.

V gene TRBV3-1 combines with J gene TRBJ1-3; as DNA is missing, the TRBD1 call by TCRdb cannot be tested. Germline V gives CDR1 LGHDT, CDR2 YNNKEL (reference sequence). The CDR3 consists of 14 residues. The CDR3 is CASSAGTRGNTIYF.

The V call is TRBV3-1, the J call TRBJ2-3; absent DNA, TCRdb's TRBD1 call cannot be checked. The germline V gene has CDR1 LGHDT and CDR2 YNNKEL (reference sequence). The CDR3 length is 13 residues. The CDR3 reads CASSQDDKGTQYF.

The rearrangement joins TRBV28 to TRBJ1-2; absent DNA, TCRdb's TRBD1 call cannot be checked. The length of the CDR3 is 14 residues. Germline values: CDR1 MDHEN, CDR2 SYDVKM. CDR3: CASRKTGPGNGYTF.

This chain joins TRBV10-3 and TRBJ2-1; the TCRdb call, TRBD2, lacks DNA for checking. CDR1 is ENHRY, CDR2 SYGVKD, per germline. The CDR3 extends over 17 amino acids. CDR3 amino acids: CATSGTSSTSSYNEQFF.

The J gene is TRBJ2-2, the V gene TRBV12-3 or TRBV12-4; TCRdb selects TRBD2, and the lack of DNA leaves this call unchecked. The CDR3 has 18 amino acids. CDR3 loop: CASTPLAGVWLNTGELFF.

The CDR3 sequence is CSDSHPTGELFF. The chain combines TRBV29-1 with TRBJ2-2. The CDR3 covers 12 residues. Germline lookup yields CDR1 SQVTM and CDR2 ANQGSEA.